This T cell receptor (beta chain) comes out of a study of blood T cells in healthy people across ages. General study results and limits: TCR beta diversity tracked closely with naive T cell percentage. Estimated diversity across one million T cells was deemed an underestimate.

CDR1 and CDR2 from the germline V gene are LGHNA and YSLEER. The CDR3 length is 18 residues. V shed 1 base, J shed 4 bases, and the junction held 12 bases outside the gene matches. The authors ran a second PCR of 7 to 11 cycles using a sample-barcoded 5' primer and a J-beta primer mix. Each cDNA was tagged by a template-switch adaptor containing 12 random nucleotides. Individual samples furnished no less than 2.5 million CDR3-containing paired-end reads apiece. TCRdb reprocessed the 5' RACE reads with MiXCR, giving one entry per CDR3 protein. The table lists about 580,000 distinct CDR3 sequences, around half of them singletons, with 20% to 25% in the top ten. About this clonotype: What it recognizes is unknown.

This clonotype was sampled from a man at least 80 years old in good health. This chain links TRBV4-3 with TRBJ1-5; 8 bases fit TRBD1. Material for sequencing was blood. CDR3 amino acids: CASSQGGQGDLRNQPQHF. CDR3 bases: TGCGCCAGCAGCCAAGGTGGACAGGGAGATTTAAGGAATCAGCCCCAGCATTTT.